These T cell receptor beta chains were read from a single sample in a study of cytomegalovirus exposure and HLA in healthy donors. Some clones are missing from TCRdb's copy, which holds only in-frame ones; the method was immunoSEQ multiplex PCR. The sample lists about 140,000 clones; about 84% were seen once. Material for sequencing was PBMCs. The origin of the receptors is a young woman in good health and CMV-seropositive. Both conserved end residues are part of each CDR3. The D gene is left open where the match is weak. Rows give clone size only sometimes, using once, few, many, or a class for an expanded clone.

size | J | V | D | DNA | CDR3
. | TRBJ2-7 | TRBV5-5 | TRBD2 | TGTGCCAGCAGCTCAACTAGCGGGGCCTCCTACGAGCAGTACTTC | CASSSTSGASYEQYF
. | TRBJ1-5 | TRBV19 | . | TGTGCCAGTAGTTCCGGACAGTCCAATCAGCCCCAGCATTTT | CASSSGQSNQPQHF
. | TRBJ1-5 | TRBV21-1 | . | TGTGCCAGGGTCGGCGGGTCCCATCAGCCCCAGCATTTT | CARVGGSHQPQHF
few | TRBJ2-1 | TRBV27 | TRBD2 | TGTGCCAGCACGCACTCCGGGGGGGCCCGCTATGAGCAGTTCTTC | CASTHSGGARYEQFF
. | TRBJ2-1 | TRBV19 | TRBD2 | TGTGCCAGTAGTATAGATCTAGCGGGGGGTAGAAATGAGCAGTTCTTC | CASSIDLAGGRNEQFF
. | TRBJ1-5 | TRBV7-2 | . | TGTGCCAGCAGCTTAAGCCCTAGCAATCAGCCCCAGCATTTT | CASSLSPSNQPQHF
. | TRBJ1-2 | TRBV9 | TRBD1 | TGTGCCAGCAGCGTAGGACAGGGGAACTATGGCTACACCTTC | CASSVGQGNYGYTF
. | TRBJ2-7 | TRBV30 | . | TGTGCCTGGAGTCCCGGGGTGGGAGGCGAGCAGTACTTC | CAWSPGVGGEQYF
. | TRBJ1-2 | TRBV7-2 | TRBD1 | TGTGCCAGCAGCTTAGGAGGGACAGGCGACTATGGCTACACCTTC | CASSLGGTGDYGYTF
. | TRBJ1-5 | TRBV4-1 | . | TGCGCCAGCAGCCAAGCGGGTGGCAATCAGCCCCAGCATTTT | CASSQAGGNQPQHF
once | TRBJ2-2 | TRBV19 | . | TGTGCCAGTAACGGAGGGACGAACACCGGGGAGCTGTTTTTT | CASNGGTNTGELFF
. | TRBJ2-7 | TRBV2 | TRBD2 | TGTGCCAGCAGTGGACTAGCGGGGGGAAGCTCCTACGAGCAGTACTTC | CASSGLAGGSSYEQYF
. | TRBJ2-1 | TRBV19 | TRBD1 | TGTGCCAGTAGTATCCGGGACAGGGGTTACAATGAGCAGTTCTTC | CASSIRDRGYNEQFF
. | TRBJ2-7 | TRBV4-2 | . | TGTGCCAGCAGCCAAGATGGGCGGGGGCGCCAGGGGGAGCAGTACTTC | CASSQDGRGRQGEQYF
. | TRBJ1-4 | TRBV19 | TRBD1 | TGTGCCAGTAGTCCAACCCAGGGACAGGGACAGCCTAATGAAAAACTGTTTTTT | CASSPTQGQGQPNEKLFF
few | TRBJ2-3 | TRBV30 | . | TGTGCCTTCTTCGGAGGCAGCACAGATACGCAGTATTTT | CAFFGGSTDTQYF
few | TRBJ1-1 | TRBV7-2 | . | TGTGCCAGCAGCTTGGCCCTTATCTCTACTGAAGCTTTCTTT | CASSLALISTEAFF
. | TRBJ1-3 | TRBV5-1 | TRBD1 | TGCGCCAGCAGCCTCGACAGGGGCTCTGGAAACACCATATATTTT | CASSLDRGSGNTIYF
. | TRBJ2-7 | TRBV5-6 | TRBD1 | TGTGCCAGCAGCTCCCGGGACAGGGTTCACGAGCAGTACTTC | CASSSRDRVHEQYF
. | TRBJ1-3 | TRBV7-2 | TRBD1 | TGTGCCAGCAGCGCGGGACAGGGCGCAAACACCATATATTTT | CASSAGQGANTIYF
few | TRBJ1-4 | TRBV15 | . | TGTGCCACCAGCCCCGGCGGGGTGGGTAATGAAAAACTGTTTTTT | CATSPGGVGNEKLFF
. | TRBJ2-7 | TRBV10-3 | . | TGTGCCATCAGTGAGGGAGGACCCTACGAGCAGTACTTC | CAISEGGPYEQYF
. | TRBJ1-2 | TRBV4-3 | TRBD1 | TGCGCCAGCAGCCAAGAGAGGGGGCAAGGCTACACCTTC | CASSQERGQGYTF
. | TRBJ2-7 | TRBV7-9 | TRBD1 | TGTGCCAGCAGCCCACCTACAGGGGTCCACGAGCAGTACTTC | CASSPPTGVHEQYF
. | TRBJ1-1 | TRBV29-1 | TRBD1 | TGCAGCGCGGCAGGACAGGGTAGGCTCAAACCGATGAACACTGAAGCTTTCTTT | CSAAGQGRLKPMNTEAFF
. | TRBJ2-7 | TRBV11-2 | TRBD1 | TGTGCCAGCAGCCCAGGACAGGGACGCTCAAAGCAGTACTTC | CASSPGQGRSKQYF
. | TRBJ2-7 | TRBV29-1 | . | TGCAGCGTTGGGTCCGGGAGCGAGCAGTACTTC | CSVGSGSEQYF
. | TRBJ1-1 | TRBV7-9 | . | TGTGCCAGCAGCCCCGAGCCCGAAGCTGAAGCTTTCTTT | CASSPEPEAEAFF
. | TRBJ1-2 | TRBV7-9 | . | TGTGCCAGCAGCTTAGTGCGGGGGAAATCGGCCTATGGCTACACCTTC | CASSLVRGKSAYGYTF
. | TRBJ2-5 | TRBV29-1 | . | TGCAGCCCAGGAGGAGAGACCCAGTACTTC | CSPGGETQYF
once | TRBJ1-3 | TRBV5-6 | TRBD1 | TGTGCCAGCAGCGAGGGGGCCCCGGGCTCTGGAAACACCATATATTTT | CASSEGAPGSGNTIYF